The 25 T cell receptor beta chains given below trace back to one sample, sequenced in a study of regulatory T cells in long-lasting Graves disease. Combining iRepertoire HTBI primers with Arm-PCR of CDR3 regions, the authors built TCR beta libraries. TCRdb re-called the multiplex PCR reads through MiXCR, storing one row per CDR3 protein. The data show 350,000 to 450,000 distinct CDR3 sequences, 12% seen once. Described time point: newly diagnosed GD, antithyroid drugs for less than 3 months. PBMC-extracted RNA yielded the TCR library. These same data were also listed under a study on T cells in Graves' hyperthyroidism and ophthalmopathy.

The sequencing here drew on peripheral blood mononuclear cells (PBMCs), taken at new diagnosis, from a patient treated with antithyroid drugs. The receptors were sampled from a woman aged 18-29 years with Graves disease.

This clonotype was seen at least ten times. CDR3 in DNA: TGTGCCAGCAGTTTGAATTTAAACACCATATATTTT. This sequence encodes CASSLNLNTIYF. The V gene is TRBV2, the J gene TRBJ1-3; D is unclear. The germline V gene has CDR1 SNHLY and CDR2 FYNNEI. With 5 bases removed from V and 6 bases from J, the gap between germline ends came to 8 bases. The CDR3 runs 12 residues.

This clonotype has ten or more counts. V gene TRBV28 combines with J gene TRBJ2-7; the D is unclear. Between the trimmed V and J ends, which lost 3 bases and 7 bases, there was a span of 13 bases. This CDR3 contains 13 residues. Germline V CDR1 and CDR2: MDHEN, SYDVKM. This CDR3 is CASSFLLRLEQYF. Written as DNA, the CDR3 is TGTGCCAGCAGTTTTCTACTCCGGCTTGAGCAGTACTTC.

This clonotype showed up many times. The gene calls are TRBV28 and TRBJ1-5, with TRBD1 identical over 8 bases. V shed 4 bases and J 4 bases; nucleotides not matched to a gene: 6. The V gene's germline CDR1 is MDHEN and CDR2 SYDVKM. The CDR3 contains 15 residues. CDR3 coding DNA: TGTGCCAGCAGTTCCCCGGGACAGGCAAATCAGCCCCAGCATTTT. This translates into CASSSPGQANQPQHF.

In its sample, this clonotype was seen a few times. The V and J genes are TRBV20-1 and TRBJ2-3; 15 bases are shared with TRBD2. Germline-derived CDR1 and CDR2 are DFQATT and SNEGSKA (reference sequence). The CDR3 extends over 17 amino acids. Trimming took 7 bases from V and 2 from J; bases not matched to a gene: 10. CDR3 residues: CSVLGLAGGSYTDTQYF. Written as DNA, the CDR3 is TGCAGTGTGTTAGGACTAGCGGGAGGGTCGTACACAGATACGCAGTATTTT.

This clonotype was observed at least ten times. The rearrangement uses TRBV7-2 and TRBJ2-1; 13 nucleotides line up with TRBD2. The CDR3 has 14 residues. The germline V gene encodes CDR1 SGHTA and CDR2 FQGNSA. V shed 6 bases and J 14 bases; nucleotides not matched to a gene: 10. The CDR3 DNA reads TGTGCCAGCAGTCAATTCGGGACTAGCGGGAAAAAGTTCTTC. This gives the protein CASSQFGTSGKKFF.

This clonotype was counted ten times or more. This chain links TRBV6-1 with TRBJ1-6; D remains unclear. CDR1 and CDR2 (germline): MNHNS, SASEGT. V was clipped by 6 bases and J by 11 bases, with 11 bases between them. The CDR3 contains 12 residues. CDR3 DNA: TGTGCCAGCAGAAGACGGTCTCCACCCCTCCACTTT. Amino acids: CASRRRSPPLHF.

This clonotype was detected only a few times. The V gene is TRBV20-1, the J gene TRBJ1-2; D is unclear. Germline V lookup: CDR1 DFQATT, CDR2 SNEGSKA (reference sequence). With 5 bases removed from V and 0 bases from J, the gap between germline ends came to 13 bases. CDR3 length equals 14 residues. The chain's CDR3 is CSAARRSTNYGYTF. Here the CDR3 DNA reads TGCAGTGCTGCCCGCAGGTCAACTAACTATGGCTACACCTTC.

As regards this clonotype: A much more abundant neighbour one base away suggests this may be a read error. The chain joins TRBV30 to TRBJ1-1, with 7 bases fitting TRBD1. The V gene's germline CDR1 is GTSNPN and CDR2 SVGIG (reference sequence). The V segment lost 0 bases and the J segment 7 bases; nucleotides outside the gene matches: 8. The CDR3 sequence is 14 residues long. Here the CDR3 DNA reads TGTGCCTGGAGTGTTATTAAGGGGGCCGTTGAAGCTTTCTTT. The encoded protein is CAWSVIKGAVEAFF. The complete variable domain, with remaining parts taken from reference TRBV30 and TRBJ1-1, reads SQTIHQWPATLVQPVGSPLSLECTVEGTSNPNLYWYRQAAGRGLQLLFYSVGIGQISSEVPQNLSASRPQDRQFILSSKKLLLSDSGFYLCAWSVIKGAVEAFFGQGTRLTVV.

This clonotype was recorded many times. The rearrangement links TRBV12-3 or TRBV12-4 to TRBJ1-1; no definite D call. This CDR3 is built from 15 residues. V lost 6 bases to trimming and J lost 4 bases, with 18 bases between them. CDR3 sequence: CASRASRDSSTEAFF. In DNA, the CDR3 is TGTGCCAGCAGAGCCAGCCGGGATTCAAGCACTGAAGCTTTCTTT.

This clonotype was counted ten times or more. The chain combines TRBV24-1 with TRBJ1-4; maybe TRBD1 (6 bases). There are 14 residues in the CDR3. Deletions cut 7 bases from V and 12 bases from J, with 20 bases between. Germline CDR1 KGHDR, CDR2 SFDVKD. CDR3 in amino acids: CATRLRGQGVELFF. CDR3 bases: TGTGCCACCAGACTTCGGGGGCAGGGCGTGGAACTGTTTTTT.

This sequence joins TRBV7-9 and TRBJ2-1; weak D call: TRBD1 (5 bases). The length of the CDR3 is 20 residues. Trimming stripped 3 bases from V and 0 bases from J, with 24 bases between. Germline CDR1 SEHNR, CDR2 FQNEAQ (reference sequence). CDR3 residues: CASSFLGARRSASSYNEQFF. In DNA, the CDR3 is TGTGCCAGCAGCTTCCTAGGGGCCCGGAGAAGCGCCAGCTCCTACAATGAGCAGTTCTTC.

This clonotype occurred many times. The V gene is TRBV6-5, the J gene TRBJ1-1; 11 bases map to TRBD1. CDR1 is MNHEY, CDR2 SVGAGI, per germline. V shed 4 bases and J 2 bases; nucleotides not matched to a gene: 6. The CDR3 is 16 amino acids. The CDR3 region is CASSSGQGAFNTEAFF. The CDR3 bases are TGTGCCAGCAGTTCCGGACAGGGGGCGTTCAACACTGAAGCTTTCTTT.

This clonotype was detected many times. The J gene is TRBJ2-1, the V gene TRBV14; TRBD2 agrees at 9 bases. The trim removed 6 bases at V and 2 bases at J, leaving 11 bases unmatched. This CDR3 contains 17 residues. Germline V CDR1 and CDR2: SGHDN, FVKESK. CDR3 coding DNA: TGTGCCAGCAGTCCGCTGATGGCGGGAGGGACCTACAATGAGCAGTTCTTC. It yields the protein CASSPLMAGGTYNEQFF.

At least ten counts were recorded for this clonotype. The CDR3, as DNA: TGCAGTGCTAAAAGCGGGAGCGGCACCGGGGAGCTGTTTTTT. This encodes CSAKSGSGTGELFF. This chain connects TRBV20-1 to TRBJ2-2; 8 bases fit TRBD2. J was trimmed by 4 bases and V by 4 bases; bases with no gene match: 5. The V gene's germline CDR1 is DFQATT and CDR2 SNEGSKA (reference sequence). This CDR3 region has 14 residues.

This clonotype has ten or more counts. The rearrangement links TRBV27 to TRBJ2-4; unclear D gene. Trimming cost V 4 bases and J 0 bases, with 7 bases left between them. From germline, CDR1 is MNHEY and CDR2 SMNVEV (reference sequence). The CDR3 is 14 residues long. Here the CDR3 reads CASSSRLAKNIQYF. In DNA form, the CDR3 reads TGTGCCAGCAGTTCGCGTCTAGCCAAAAACATTCAGTACTTC.

At least ten counts were recorded for this clonotype. The DNA of the CDR3 is TGTGCCACCAGCGGATCTAGGGACAGACTATCAAGCTCCTACGAGCAGTACTTC. It translates to CATSGSRDRLSSSYEQYF. The genes are TRBV15 and TRBJ2-7, with TRBD1 matching over 7 bases. The CDR3 runs 18 residues. CDR1 and CDR2 (germline): LNHNV, YYDKDF (reference sequence). V lost 5 bases, J lost 0 bases, and 16 bases stayed unmatched.

In this sample, this clonotype turned up many times. The chain joins TRBV7-2 to TRBJ2-1, with TRBD2 matching over 9 bases. Germline V lookup: CDR1 SGHTA, CDR2 FQGNSA. CDR3 length: 18 residues. Trimming took 5 bases from V and 4 from J; bases not matched to a gene: 15. The CDR3 region has the DNA TGTGCCAGCAGCGCTAGCGGGAACTCGACTCACCGTTACAATGAGCAGTTCTTC. It codes for CASSASGNSTHRYNEQFF.

This clonotype was recorded at least ten times. The chain employs TRBV9 and TRBJ2-1, with 10 bases aligning to TRBD2. This CDR3 contains 15 residues. The V and J ends lost 3 bases and 6 bases, in that order; junction bases with no gene match: 6. The germline CDR1 and CDR2 sequences are SGDLS and YYNGEE. Here the CDR3 reads CASSAILAGSNEQFF. CDR3 in DNA: TGTGCCAGCAGCGCGATACTAGCGGGGTCCAATGAGCAGTTCTTC.

The rearrangement joins TRBV19 to TRBJ2-7; D is tentatively TRBD1 or TRBD2 (5 bases each). The germline V gene has CDR1 LNHDA and CDR2 SQIVND (reference sequence). Trimming shortened V by 5 bases and J by 9 bases, and 20 bases separated the two germline ends. This CDR3 spans 14 amino acids. Here the CDR3 reads CASSSQGELRGQYF. CDR3 nucleotide sequence: TGTGCCAGTAGTTCCCAGGGAGAGCTACGTGGGCAGTACTTC.

This clonotype was observed many times. This chain uses TRBV12-3 or TRBV12-4 with TRBJ2-1; TRBD2 matches at 11 bases. The CDR3 is made up of 19 amino acids. The junction had 11 bases not matched to a gene; V was cut back by 4 bases and J by 0 bases. The CDR3 here is CASSSIPGLAASSYNEQFF. In DNA form, the CDR3 reads TGTGCCAGCAGTTCTATCCCGGGACTAGCGGCGAGCTCCTACAATGAGCAGTTCTTC.

This clonotype showed up just a few times. The rearrangement uses TRBV12-5 and TRBJ2-1; TRBD1 matches 9 bases. With V trimmed by 8 bases and J by 7 bases, 12 bases remained unmatched. CDR1 LGHNT and CDR2 FRNRAP come from the germline V gene. The CDR3 sequence is 15 residues long. CDR3 sequence: CASSPGDRAFNEQFF. In DNA form, the CDR3 reads TGTGCTAGTTCACCCGGGGACAGGGCTTTTAATGAGCAGTTCTTC.

In the case of this clonotype: This sequence may be a read error, since a much larger clone differs from it by one base. The chain is built from TRBV27 and TRBJ1-5; no definite D call. V was clipped by 5 bases and J by 3 bases, with 11 bases between them. This CDR3 has 14 amino acids. Germline V gene sequence: CDR1 MNHEY, CDR2 SMNVEV (reference sequence). The CDR3 region is CASSHEVNNQPQHF. The CDR3 DNA sequence: TGTGCCAGCAGTCACGAGGTGAACAATCAGCCCCAGCATTTT.

This clonotype has just a few counts. A much larger clone differs by one base, so this may be a read error. The chain links TRBV12-3 or TRBV12-4 to TRBJ1-5; TRBD1 agrees at 7 bases. The CDR3 spans 15 residues. The CDR3 sequence: CASSPDDRVNQSQHF. CDR3 sequence (DNA): TGTGCCAGCAGCCCTGACGACAGGGTCAATCAGTCCCAGCATTTT.

V usage is TRBV6-2 or TRBV6-3 and J usage is TRBJ2-7; 7 nucleotides agree with TRBD1. The trim removed 2 bases at V and 2 bases at J, leaving 3 bases unmatched. The CDR3 is 14 residues long. Germline V lookup: CDR1 MNHEY, CDR2 SVGEGT. CDR3: CASSYGDRPYEQYF. In nucleotides, the CDR3 is TGTGCCAGCAGTTACGGGGACAGACCCTACGAGCAGTACTTC.

The rearrangement joins TRBV6-2 or TRBV6-3 to TRBJ1-2; D uncertain. The CDR3 is 16 amino acids. The germline V and J ends were trimmed by 8 bases and 3 bases, with 22 bases remaining between them. From germline, CDR1 is MNHEY and CDR2 SVGEGT. CDR3 coding DNA: TGTGCCAGCGGCCGAACGCCAGGTTCGCGTGACTATGGCTACACCTTC. The encoded protein is CASGRTPGSRDYGYTF.